The T cell receptor (beta chain) under discussion was sequenced for a study of T-cell memory formation after mild COVID-19. Study background: There were largely donor-specific TCR clusters.

There are 14 residues in the CDR3. V was trimmed by 2 bases and J by 7 bases, leaving 13 bases between them. The germline gives CDR1 SGHRS, CDR2 YFSETQ. Findings and caveats of the study: CM and EM subsets held most contracting CD4+ clones; EMRA held CD8+ ones.

In TCRdb, the 5' RACE reads were re-called with MiXCR into one record per CDR3 protein. This table has approximately 440,000 distinct CDR3 sequences, roughly 20% appearing once. This clonotype was observed a handful of times. No antigen is known for it. The sequenced sample consisted of PBMCs or a T cell subset sorted from them (not recorded which). The sequence was obtained from an adult woman who had mild COVID-19 (a few samples of this study predate the infection). Cell type and time point are not known. The V gene is TRBV5-1, the J gene TRBJ2-1; tentative D call: TRBD1 (5 bases). For the CDR3, the DNA is TGCGCCAGCAGCTTCAGGAGATCAGGGAATGAGCAGTTCTTC. Its translation: CASSFRRSGNEQFF.